The rows below give T cell receptor beta chains drawn from one sample of a study of shared clonotypes between healthy human individuals. Here immunoSEQ multiplex PCR was the method, and the copy in TCRdb shows in-frame clones only, minus some. The table lists about 2.4 million clones, roughly 93% of them singletons. The sample comprised naive CD4+ T cells from PBMCs. These receptors all come from a man between 18 and 29 years old in good health. Some clones in this sample may be carry-over from other donors' samples. Both conserved end residues are part of each CDR3. The D gene is left open where the match is weak. Clone sizes are given selectively: once, few, many, or a class where the clone is expanded.

J gene | D gene | V gene | clone size | CDR3 protein | CDR3 DNA
TRBJ1-1 | - | TRBV11-2 | few | CASSRLSRNTEAFF | TGTGCCAGCAGCCGTCTGTCGAGGAACACTGAAGCTTTCTTT
TRBJ1-1 | - | TRBV5-1 | - | CASSQGGTGSTEAFF | TGCGCCAGCAGCCAAGGGGGAACAGGGAGCACTGAAGCTTTCTTT
TRBJ1-2 | - | TRBV14 | - | CASSQRGDYGYTF | TGTGCCAGCAGCCAAAGGGGGGACTATGGCTACACCTTC
TRBJ1-5 | - | TRBV5-1 | few | CASSLAGEQPQHF | TGCGCCAGCAGCTTGGCAGGGGAACAGCCCCAGCATTTT
TRBJ2-6 | TRBD1 | TRBV4-1 | - | CASSQGTGASGANVLTF | TGCGCCAGCAGCCAAGGGACAGGGGCCTCTGGGGCCAACGTCCTGACTTTC
TRBJ1-5 | - | TRBV7-9 | - | CASSLGNQPQHF | TGTGCCAGCAGCTTAGGAAATCAGCCCCAGCATTTT
TRBJ2-5 | - | TRBV28 | - | CASITRPGWRKYF | TGTGCCAGCATTACCAGACCGGGGTGGAGAAAGTACTTC
TRBJ2-7 | - | TRBV28 | once | CASSFIGGGPYEQYF | TGTGCCAGCAGTTTCATCGGCGGCGGCCCCTACGAGCAGTACTTC
TRBJ2-3 | - | TRBV9 | - | CASSVRGASANTDTQYF | TGTGCCAGCAGCGTACGTGGAGCTAGCGCAAACACAGATACGCAGTATTTT
TRBJ2-7 | - | TRBV7-2 | - | CASSLAAGISYEQYF | TGTGCCAGCAGCTTAGCAGCAGGGATCTCCTACGAGCAGTACTTC
TRBJ1-2 | - | TRBV19 | - | CASSISEGGYTF | TGTGCCAGTAGTATTTCTGAGGGTGGCTACACCTTC
TRBJ1-4 | - | TRBV27 | - | CASSLSSGSGEKLFF | TGTGCCAGCAGTTTATCTTCGGGATCAGGCGAAAAACTGTTTTTT
TRBJ2-1 | TRBD2 | TRBV7-2 | - | CASSLDGGRSEQFF | TGTGCCAGCAGCTTAGACGGCGGGAGGAGTGAGCAGTTCTTC
TRBJ1-1 | TRBD1 | TRBV2 | - | CASDRERSVNTEAFF | TGTGCCAGCGACAGGGAGAGGAGCGTGAACACTGAAGCTTTCTTT
TRBJ1-3 | - | TRBV5-8 | - | CASSALSSGNTIYF | TGTGCCAGCAGCGCACTGAGCTCTGGAAACACCATATATTTT
TRBJ2-7 | TRBD1 | TRBV2 | - | CASGTGGTGEQYF | TGTGCCAGTGGGACAGGGGGTACGGGTGAGCAGTACTTC
TRBJ1-1 | - | TRBV5-6 | - | CASSTGAGTNTEAFF | TGTGCCAGCAGCACTGGAGCAGGGACGAACACTGAAGCTTTCTTT
TRBJ1-2 | - | TRBV5-6 | - | CASSFGGFRQGYTF | TGTGCCAGCAGCTTTGGTGGCTTTCGGCAGGGCTACACCTTC
TRBJ2-1 | TRBD2 | TRBV14 | - | CASSQTSGQVYNEQFF | TGTGCCAGCAGTCAAACTAGCGGTCAAGTCTACAATGAGCAGTTCTTC
TRBJ2-7 | - | TRBV7-9 | - | CASSLSHEQYF | TGTGCCAGCAGCTTAAGCCACGAGCAGTACTTC
TRBJ2-1 | - | TRBV27 | - | CASSDGRARYNEQFF | TGTGCCAGCAGCGATGGGCGGGCCCGCTACAATGAGCAGTTCTTC
TRBJ2-3 | - | TRBV7-2 | - | CASSLATPGQYF | TGTGCCAGCAGCTTAGCGACCCCCGGGCAGTATTTT
TRBJ2-1 | - | TRBV10-2 | - | CASMPGPYNEQFF | TGCGCCAGCATGCCGGGCCCCTACAATGAGCAGTTCTTC
TRBJ2-7 | TRBD2 | TRBV19 | - | CASKRSGTDVTYEQYF | TGTGCCAGCAAACGAAGCGGGACGGATGTTACCTACGAGCAGTACTTC
TRBJ1-2 | TRBD1 | TRBV28 | - | CASQRGLVYGYTF | TGTGCCAGCCAGAGGGGGCTGGTCTATGGCTACACCTTC
TRBJ2-5 | - | TRBV7-9 | - | CASSLAGRGVREETQYF | TGTGCCAGCAGCTTAGCAGGCAGGGGGGTCAGAGAAGAGACCCAGTACTTC
TRBJ1-1 | TRBD1 | TRBV18 | - | CASSPRQGNTEAFF | TGTGCCAGCTCACCCCGACAGGGAAACACTGAAGCTTTCTTT
TRBJ2-7 | - | TRBV20-1 | - | CSRRALEQYF | TGCAGTCGCAGAGCACTCGAGCAGTACTTC
TRBJ2-2 | - | TRBV19 | - | CASSTHRAGELFF | TGTGCCAGTAGTACTCACAGGGCCGGGGAGCTGTTTTTT
TRBJ1-4 | - | TRBV28 | - | CASRPSGATNEKLFF | TGTGCCAGCAGACCCTCAGGGGCAACTAATGAAAAACTGTTTTTT
TRBJ1-2 | - | TRBV6-1 | - | CASSEVAGNYGYTF | TGTGCCAGCAGTGAAGTGGCAGGGAACTATGGCTACACCTTC
TRBJ1-2 | - | TRBV28 | - | CASSLHPRHYTF | TGTGCCAGCAGTTTACATCCCAGGCACTACACCTTC
TRBJ2-7 | TRBD1 | TRBV7-7 | - | CARGRDRVCEQYF | TGTGCCAGGGGCCGGGACAGGGTTTGCGAGCAGTACTTC
TRBJ2-1 | - | TRBV2 | - | CASSEQGRNEQFF | TGTGCCAGCAGTGAACAGGGGAGAAATGAGCAGTTCTTC
TRBJ2-2 | - | TRBV19 | - | CASSTRTAANTGELFF | TGTGCCAGTAGTACACGGACAGCCGCGAACACCGGGGAGCTGTTTTTT
TRBJ2-7 | - | TRBV6-1 | - | CASKGLTGPYEQYF | TGTGCCAGCAAAGGGTTAACAGGGCCATACGAGCAGTACTTC
TRBJ2-7 | TRBD2 | TRBV28 | - | CASRLSGSIYEQYF | TGTGCCAGCAGACTCAGCGGGAGTATCTACGAGCAGTACTTC
TRBJ2-1 | - | TRBV19 | - | CASSIFSNEQFF | TGTGCCAGTAGTATCTTTAGCAATGAGCAGTTCTTC
TRBJ2-7 | TRBD1 | TRBV18 | - | CASSGTGSYEQYF | TGTGCCAGCTCAGGGACAGGTTCCTACGAGCAGTACTTC
TRBJ2-7 | TRBD1 | TRBV7-3 | - | CASSLTPGQGYEQYF | TGTGCCAGCAGCTTGACGCCGGGACAGGGGTACGAGCAGTACTTC
TRBJ2-1 | TRBD2 | TRBV7-3 | - | CASSFLAGRGYNEQFF | TGTGCCAGCAGCTTCCTAGCGGGAAGGGGCTACAATGAGCAGTTCTTC
TRBJ1-1 | - | TRBV5-1 | - | CASSFAGSTEAFF | TGCGCCAGCAGCTTCGCGGGGAGCACTGAAGCTTTCTTT
TRBJ2-3 | - | TRBV10-3 | - | CAIRDSTSTDTQYF | TGTGCCATCAGGGACAGTACTAGCACAGATACGCAGTATTTT
TRBJ2-7 | TRBD2 | TRBV10-3 | - | CAISDGGRAVEQYF | TGTGCCATCAGTGATGGCGGGAGGGCCGTCGAGCAGTACTTC
TRBJ2-1 | TRBD2 | TRBV18 | - | CASSPVSGNYYNEQFF | TGTGCCAGCTCACCAGTTAGCGGGAACTACTACAATGAGCAGTTCTTC
TRBJ1-2 | TRBD1 | TRBV27 | - | CASSLSGQPSYGYTF | TGTGCCAGCAGTTTATCGGGACAGCCGAGCTATGGCTACACCTTC
TRBJ1-2 | TRBD1 | TRBV27 | - | CASSFSDRAGYTF | TGTGCCAGCAGTTTTTCCGACAGGGCTGGCTACACCTTC
TRBJ2-5 | - | TRBV7-9 | - | CASSPGARQETQYF | TGTGCCAGCAGCCCCGGGGCCCGCCAAGAGACCCAGTACTTC
TRBJ2-1 | - | TRBV30 | - | CAWTQTNEQFF | TGTGCCTGGACACAAACTAATGAGCAGTTCTTC
TRBJ1-2 | TRBD1 | TRBV19 | - | CASRGTVYYGYTF | TGTGCCAGTAGGGGGACAGTATACTATGGCTACACCTTC
TRBJ2-1 | TRBD2 | TRBV7-8 | - | CASSPGSPTSGSSAFF | TGTGCCAGCAGCCCCGGGAGTCCAACTAGCGGGAGTTCGGCTTTCTTC
TRBJ2-1 | - | TRBV5-1 | - | CASSTSSYNEQFF | TGCGCCAGCAGCACTAGCTCCTACAATGAGCAGTTCTTC
TRBJ2-4 | TRBD1 | TRBV7-2 | once | CASSLVGTGNLDIQYF | TGTGCCAGCAGCTTAGTCGGGACAGGGAATTTAGACATTCAGTACTTC
TRBJ2-7 | - | TRBV18 | - | CASSPPEAGAYEQYF | TGTGCCAGCTCACCACCCGAGGCAGGGGCCTACGAGCAGTACTTC
TRBJ1-5 | TRBD1 | TRBV9 | - | CASSPADRGQPQHF | TGTGCCAGCAGCCCCGCGGACAGGGGCCAGCCCCAGCATTTT
TRBJ1-4 | TRBD1 | TRBV18 | - | CASSPPGQGGEKLFF | TGTGCCAGCTCACCCCCGGGACAGGGGGGAGAAAAACTGTTTTTT
TRBJ2-1 | - | TRBV5-1 | - | CASSLAGHEQFF | TGCGCCAGCAGCTTGGCGGGTCATGAGCAGTTCTTC
TRBJ1-1 | - | TRBV28 | - | CASSPTQGGGSHTEAFF | TGTGCCAGCAGTCCGACCCAAGGAGGCGGGAGTCACACTGAAGCTTTCTTT
TRBJ1-1 | - | TRBV2 | few | CASREETEAFF | TGTGCCAGCAGGGAGGAGACTGAAGCTTTCTTT
TRBJ1-1 | - | TRBV19 | few | CASSTRGTEAFF | TGTGCCAGTAGTACCCGGGGCACTGAAGCTTTCTTT